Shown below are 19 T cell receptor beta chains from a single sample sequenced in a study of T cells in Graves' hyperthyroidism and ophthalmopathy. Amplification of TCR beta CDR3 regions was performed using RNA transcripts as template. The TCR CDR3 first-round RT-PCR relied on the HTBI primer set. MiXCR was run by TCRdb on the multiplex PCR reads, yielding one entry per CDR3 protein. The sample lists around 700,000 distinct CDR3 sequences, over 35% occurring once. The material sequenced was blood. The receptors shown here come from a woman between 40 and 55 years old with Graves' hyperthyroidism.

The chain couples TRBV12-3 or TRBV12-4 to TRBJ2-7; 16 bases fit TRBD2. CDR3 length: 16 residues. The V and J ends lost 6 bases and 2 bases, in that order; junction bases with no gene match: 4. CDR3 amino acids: CASSPGTSGRAYEQYF. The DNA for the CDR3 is TGTGCCAGCAGCCCTGGGACTAGCGGGAGGGCCTACGAGCAGTACTTC.

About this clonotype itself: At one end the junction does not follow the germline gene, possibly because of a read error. CDR3 sequence: CASSSSPAGMYEQYF. DNA of the CDR3: TGCGCCAGCAGCTCTTCCCCTGCGGGGATGTACGAGCAGTACTTC. This rearrangement joins TRBV7-2 to TRBJ2-7, with D maybe TRBD2 (6 bases). Germline loops: CDR1 SGHTA, CDR2 FQGNSA. The CDR3 sequence is 15 residues long.

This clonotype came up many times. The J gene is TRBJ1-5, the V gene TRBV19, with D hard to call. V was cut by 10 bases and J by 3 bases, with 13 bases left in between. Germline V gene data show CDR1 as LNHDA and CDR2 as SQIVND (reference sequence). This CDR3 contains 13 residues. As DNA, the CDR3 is TGTGCCACCCGGAAGCAAGTCAATCAGCCCCAGCATTTT. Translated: CATRKQVNQPQHF.

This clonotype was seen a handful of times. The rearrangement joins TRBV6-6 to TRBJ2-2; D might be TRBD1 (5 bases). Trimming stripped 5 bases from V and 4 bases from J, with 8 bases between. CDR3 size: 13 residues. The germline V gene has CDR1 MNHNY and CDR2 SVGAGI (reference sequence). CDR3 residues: CASSRGVTGELFF. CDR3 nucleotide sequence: TGTGCCAGCAGTAGGGGTGTCACCGGGGAGCTGTTTTTT.

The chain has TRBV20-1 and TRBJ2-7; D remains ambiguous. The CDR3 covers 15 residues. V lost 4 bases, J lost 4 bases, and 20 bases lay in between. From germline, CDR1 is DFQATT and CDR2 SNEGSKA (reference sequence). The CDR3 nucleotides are TGCAGTGCTAACAGAGACCACGAGGCTAAATACGAGCAGTACTTC. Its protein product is CSANRDHEAKYEQYF.

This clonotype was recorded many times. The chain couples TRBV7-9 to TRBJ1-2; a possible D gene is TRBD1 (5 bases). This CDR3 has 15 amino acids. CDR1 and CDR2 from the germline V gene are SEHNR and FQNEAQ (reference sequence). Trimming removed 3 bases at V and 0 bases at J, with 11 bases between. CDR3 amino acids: CASSFRQYSNYGYTF. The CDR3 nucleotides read TGTGCCAGCAGCTTCCGACAGTATTCTAACTATGGCTACACCTTC.

CDR3 loop: CASSLLTGQGQETQYF. In DNA form, the CDR3 reads TGTGCCAGCAGCTTACTGACGGGACAGGGCCAAGAGACCCAGTACTTC. This chain uses TRBV11-2 with TRBJ2-5; TRBD1 agrees at 9 bases. The CDR3 has 16 amino acids. CDR1 and CDR2 from the germline V gene are SGHAT and FQNNGV. The V and J ends lost 2 bases and 1 base, in that order; junction bases with no gene match: 5.

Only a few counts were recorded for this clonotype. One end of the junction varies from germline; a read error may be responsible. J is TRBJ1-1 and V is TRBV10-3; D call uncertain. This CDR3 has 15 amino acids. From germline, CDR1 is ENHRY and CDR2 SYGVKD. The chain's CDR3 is CASSLSVVPNTEAFF. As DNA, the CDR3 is TGTGCCAGCAGTTTATCCGTAGTACCGAACACTGAAGCTTTCTTT.

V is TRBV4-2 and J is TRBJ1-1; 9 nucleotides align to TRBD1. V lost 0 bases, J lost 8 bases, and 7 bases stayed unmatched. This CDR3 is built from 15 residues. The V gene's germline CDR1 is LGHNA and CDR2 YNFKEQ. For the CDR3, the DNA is TGTGCCAGCAGCCAAGATCGCTGGGACAGGGCAGAAGCTTTCTTT. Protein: CASSQDRWDRAEAFF.

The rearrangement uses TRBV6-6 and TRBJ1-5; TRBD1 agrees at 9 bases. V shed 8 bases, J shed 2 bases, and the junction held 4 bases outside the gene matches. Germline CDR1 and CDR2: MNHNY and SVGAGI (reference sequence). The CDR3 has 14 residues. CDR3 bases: TGTGCCAGCGTGGGACAGGGAGGCAATCAGCCCCAGCATTTT. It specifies CASVGQGGNQPQHF.

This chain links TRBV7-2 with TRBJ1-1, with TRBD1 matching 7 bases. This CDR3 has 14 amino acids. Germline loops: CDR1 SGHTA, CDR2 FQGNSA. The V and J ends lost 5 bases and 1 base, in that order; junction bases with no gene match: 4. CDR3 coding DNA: TGTGCCAGCAGCACACAGGGGAGGAACACTGAAGCTTTCTTT. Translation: CASSTQGRNTEAFF.

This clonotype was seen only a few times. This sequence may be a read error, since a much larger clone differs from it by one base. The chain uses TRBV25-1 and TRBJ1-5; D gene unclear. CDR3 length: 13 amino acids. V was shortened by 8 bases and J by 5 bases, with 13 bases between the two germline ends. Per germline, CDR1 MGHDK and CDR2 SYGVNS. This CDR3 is CASGPGVDQPQHF. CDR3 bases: TGTGCCAGCGGTCCCGGGGTAGATCAGCCCCAGCATTTT.

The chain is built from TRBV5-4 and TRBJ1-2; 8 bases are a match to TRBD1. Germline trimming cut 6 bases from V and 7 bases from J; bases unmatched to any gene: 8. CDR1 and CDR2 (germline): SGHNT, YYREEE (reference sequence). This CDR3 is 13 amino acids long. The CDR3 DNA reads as TGTGCCAGCACCACCGACAGGGGAGGTGGCTACACCTTC. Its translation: CASTTDRGGGYTF.

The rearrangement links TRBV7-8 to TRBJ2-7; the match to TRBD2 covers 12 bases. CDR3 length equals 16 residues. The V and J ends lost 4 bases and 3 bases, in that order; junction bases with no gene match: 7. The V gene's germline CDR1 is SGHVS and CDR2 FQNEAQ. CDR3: CASSSTSGGSIYEQYF. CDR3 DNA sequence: TGTGCCAGCAGCTCGACTAGCGGGGGTTCAATCTACGAGCAGTACTTC.

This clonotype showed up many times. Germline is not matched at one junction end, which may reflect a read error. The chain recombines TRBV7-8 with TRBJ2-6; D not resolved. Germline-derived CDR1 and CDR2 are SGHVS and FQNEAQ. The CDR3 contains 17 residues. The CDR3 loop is CASSIAGWLSGANVLTF. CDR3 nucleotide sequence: TGTGCCAGCAGCATAGCCGGCTGGCTCTCTGGGGCCAACGTCCTGACTTTC.

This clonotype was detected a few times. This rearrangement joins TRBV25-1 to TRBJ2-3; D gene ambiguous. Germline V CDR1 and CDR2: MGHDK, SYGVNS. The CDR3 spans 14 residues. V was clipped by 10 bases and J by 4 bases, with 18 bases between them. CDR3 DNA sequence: TGTGCCACCACCGGACCGAAAGAACCAGATACGCAGTATTTT. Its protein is CATTGPKEPDTQYF.

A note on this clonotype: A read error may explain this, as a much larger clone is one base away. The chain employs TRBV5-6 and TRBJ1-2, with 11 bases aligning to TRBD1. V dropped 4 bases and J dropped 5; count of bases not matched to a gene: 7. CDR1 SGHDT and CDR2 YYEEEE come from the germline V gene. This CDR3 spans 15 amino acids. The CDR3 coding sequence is TGTGCCAGCAGCCAGGGGACAGGGGGTCCTTATGGCTACACCTTC. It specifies CASSQGTGGPYGYTF.

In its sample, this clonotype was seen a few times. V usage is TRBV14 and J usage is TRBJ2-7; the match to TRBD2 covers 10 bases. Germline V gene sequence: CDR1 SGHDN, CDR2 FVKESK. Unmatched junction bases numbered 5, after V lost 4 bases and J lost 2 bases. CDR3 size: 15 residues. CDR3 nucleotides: TGTGCCAGCAGCCCCCAAGCGGGAGGGGCCTACGAGCAGTACTTC. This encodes CASSPQAGGAYEQYF. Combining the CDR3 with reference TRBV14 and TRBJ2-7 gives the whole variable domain EAGVTQFPSHSVIEKGQTVTLRCDPISGHDNLYWYRRVMGKEIKFLLHFVKESKQDESGMPNNRFLAERTGGTYSTLKVQPAELEDSGVYFCASSPQAGGAYEQYFGPGTRLTVT.

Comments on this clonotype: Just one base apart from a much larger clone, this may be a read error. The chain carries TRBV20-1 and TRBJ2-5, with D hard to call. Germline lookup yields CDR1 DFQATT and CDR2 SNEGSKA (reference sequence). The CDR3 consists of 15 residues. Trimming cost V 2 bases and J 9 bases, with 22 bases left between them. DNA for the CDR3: TGCAGTGCTAGACCAACGACGGTCGCACTCGAGGCCCAGTACTTC. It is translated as CSARPTTVALEAQYF.